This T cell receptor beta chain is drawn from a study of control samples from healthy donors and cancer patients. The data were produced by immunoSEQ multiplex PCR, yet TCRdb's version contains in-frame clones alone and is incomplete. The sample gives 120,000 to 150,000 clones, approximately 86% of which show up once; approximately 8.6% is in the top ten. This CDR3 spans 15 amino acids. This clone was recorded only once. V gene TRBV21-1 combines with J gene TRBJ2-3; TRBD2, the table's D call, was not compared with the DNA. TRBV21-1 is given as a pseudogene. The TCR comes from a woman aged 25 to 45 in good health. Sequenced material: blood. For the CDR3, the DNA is TGTGCCAGCAGCTCCAGCGGGAGAGCTGTAGATACGCAGTATTTT. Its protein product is CASSSSGRAVDTQYF.